The clone carrying this T cell receptor (beta chain) was recorded a few times. As yet, its antigen is unknown. With 0 bases removed from V and 10 bases from J, the gap between germline ends came to 10 bases. The CDR3 contains 12 residues. In germline, CDR1 is SQVTM, CDR2 ANQGSEA. TCRdb reanalysed the 5' RACE reads using MiXCR and keeps one entry per CDR3 protein. The sample has over 60,000 distinct CDR3 sequences; over 15% are singletons. The data were obtained in a study of T-cell memory formation after mild COVID-19. Overall study: Most TCR clusters belonged to a single donor. Study-wide results and limits: Proof of SARS-CoV-2 specificity was absent for the second-wave clones that crested on day 37. Cross-reactive memory apparently joined, as some responding clones appeared in pre-infection memory. Later expanders leaned CD4+, whereas day 15 to 85 contracting clones were balanced CD4/CD8.

Sequencing was carried out using PBMCs or a T cell subset sorted from them (not recorded which). V usage is TRBV29-1 and J usage is TRBJ2-1; D gene unclear. This sequence was found in an adult woman who had mild COVID-19 (a few samples of this study predate the infection). Cell type and time point are not known. The CDR3 nucleotides read TGCAGCGTTGAAGATGAAGGCCCAGAGCAGTTCTTC. This sequence encodes CSVEDEGPEQFF.